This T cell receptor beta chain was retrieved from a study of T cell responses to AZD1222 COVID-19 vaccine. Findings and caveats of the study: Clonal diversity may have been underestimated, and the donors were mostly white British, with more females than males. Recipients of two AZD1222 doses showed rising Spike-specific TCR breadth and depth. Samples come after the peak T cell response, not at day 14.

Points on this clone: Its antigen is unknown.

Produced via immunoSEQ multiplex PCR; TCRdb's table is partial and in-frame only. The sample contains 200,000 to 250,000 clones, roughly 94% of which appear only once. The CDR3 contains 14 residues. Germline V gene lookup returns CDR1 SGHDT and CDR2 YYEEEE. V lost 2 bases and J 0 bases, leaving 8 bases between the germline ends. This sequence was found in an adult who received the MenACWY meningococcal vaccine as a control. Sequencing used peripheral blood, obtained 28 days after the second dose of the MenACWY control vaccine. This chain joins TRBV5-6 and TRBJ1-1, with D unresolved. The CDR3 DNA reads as TGTGCCAGCAGCTTCGGGGTACTGAACACTGAAGCTTTCTTT. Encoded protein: CASSFGVLNTEAFF. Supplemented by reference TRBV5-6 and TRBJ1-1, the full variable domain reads DAGVTQSPTHLIKTRGQQVTLRCSPKSGHDTVSWYQQALGQGPQFIFQYYEEEERQRGNFPDRFSGHQFPNYSSELNVNALLLGDSALYLCASSFGVLNTEAFFGQGTRLTVV.